These T cell receptor beta chains were read from a single sample in a study of blood T cell repertoires in COVID-19. Assay used: immunoSEQ multiplex PCR; TCRdb lists only in-frame clones, some missing. The data hold more than 200,000 clones, with approximately 89% observed a single time. Sequencing used peripheral blood. The receptors derive from a woman aged 25-40 years with COVID-19, enrolled during active disease. CDR3s include the opening cysteine and the closing phenylalanine or tryptophan. A D gene is named only where the DNA matches it firmly. The size entry is marked missing in some rows and otherwise reads once, few, many or a size class.

CDR3aa	CDR3nt	abundance	d_gene	j_gene	v_gene
CASSVNSDTQYF	TGTGCCAGCAGTGTTAATTCGGATACGCAGTATTTT	.	.	TRBJ2-3	TRBV6-4
CASSISVTKYGYTF	TGTGCCAGTAGTATTTCGGTCACCAAGTATGGCTACACCTTC	once	.	TRBJ1-2	TRBV19
CASSWRTSGRLRTEETQYF	TGCGCCAGCAGCTGGAGGACTAGCGGGAGACTCCGGACGGAAGAGACCCAGTACTTC	.	TRBD2	TRBJ2-5	TRBV5-1
CATSIGAGANVLTF	TGTGCCACCAGTATCGGTGCTGGGGCCAACGTCCTGACTTTC	few	.	TRBJ2-6	TRBV24-1
CASSFRRQGVAFF	TGTGCCAGCAGCTTTAGGCGACAGGGCGTAGCTTTCTTT	.	TRBD1	TRBJ1-1	TRBV5-6
CASRYTENYGYTF	TGTGCCAGCAGATACACAGAAAACTATGGCTACACCTTC	.	.	TRBJ1-2	TRBV2
CASSLSEETQYF	TGTGCCAGCAGCTTGAGTGAGGAGACCCAGTACTTC	.	.	TRBJ2-5	TRBV11-2
CASSQNRPGLANRGEQFF	TGTGCCAGCAGCCAGAACCGCCCGGGACTAGCTAACAGGGGCGAGCAGTTCTTC	.	TRBD2	TRBJ2-1	TRBV6-2/TRBV6-3
CASSKEKGGGPTDTQYF	TGTGCCAGCAGCAAAGAGAAGGGCGGGGGGCCCACAGATACGCAGTATTTT	.	.	TRBJ2-3	TRBV21-1
CASKKTGGIPSEQYF	TGTGCCAGCAAAAAGACAGGCGGAATACCGTCCGAGCAGTACTTC	.	.	TRBJ2-7	TRBV6-5
CASSFRRTGELFF	TGTGCCAGCAGTTTTCGGAGGACCGGGGAGCTGTTTTTT	.	.	TRBJ2-2	TRBV12-3/TRBV12-4
CATSDLQAGVDTQYF	TGTGCCACCAGTGATTTGCAAGCGGGAGTAGATACGCAGTATTTT	.	TRBD2	TRBJ2-3	TRBV24-1
CASSKPPGLGLFF	TGTGCCAGCAGTAAACCACCGGGACTAGGGCTGTTTTTT	.	TRBD2	TRBJ2-2	TRBV11-3
CASSFPGKGTNYGYTF	TGTGCCAGCAGTTTTCCCGGTAAGGGGACTAACTATGGCTACACCTTC	once	.	TRBJ1-2	TRBV28
CASTTGTASTDTQYF	TGCGCCAGCACTACAGGGACCGCTAGCACAGATACGCAGTATTTT	.	.	TRBJ2-3	TRBV10-2
CASSQDREGPYNEQFF	TGCGCCAGCAGCCAAGATAGGGAGGGGCCCTACAATGAGCAGTTCTTC	.	TRBD2	TRBJ2-1	TRBV4-3
CASSFYDSYEQYF	TGTGCCAGCAGCTTCTACGACTCCTACGAGCAGTACTTC	.	.	TRBJ2-7	TRBV7-8
CASSSTRQGRSYEQYF	TGTGCCAGCAGCTCCACTCGACAGGGGCGATCCTACGAGCAGTACTTC	.	TRBD1	TRBJ2-7	TRBV11-2
CAWSVRDRGRYNSPLHF	TGTGCCTGGAGTGTAAGGGACAGGGGCCGGTATAATTCACCCCTCCACTTT	.	TRBD1	TRBJ1-6	TRBV30
CASSRGGLAEETQYF	TGTGCCAGCAGCCGGGGGGGACTAGCGGAAGAGACCCAGTACTTC	.	TRBD2	TRBJ2-5	TRBV6-5
CASSYPHTGERHGYTF	TGTGCCAGCAGTTACCCCCACACAGGGGAAAGGCATGGCTACACCTTC	.	TRBD1	TRBJ1-2	TRBV6-6
CASRQTSAGETQYF	TGTGCCAGCAGGCAAACTAGCGCTGGAGAGACCCAGTACTTC	.	TRBD2	TRBJ2-5	TRBV27
CASSPRTVTLHF	TGTGCCAGCAGCCCACGGACAGTCACCCTCCACTTT	.	.	TRBJ1-6	TRBV5-8
CASTGGLGDTQYF	TGTGCCAGTACCGGGGGGTTAGGAGATACGCAGTATTTT	.	TRBD2	TRBJ2-3	TRBV19
CASSQVASGDEQFF	TGCGCCAGCAGCCAAGTGGCTAGCGGGGATGAGCAGTTCTTC	.	TRBD2	TRBJ2-1	TRBV4-3
CASSQDQGTHNEQFF	TGTGCCAGCAGCCAAGATCAGGGGACCCACAATGAGCAGTTCTTC	.	.	TRBJ2-1	TRBV3-1/TRBV3-2
CASSLARQGLNYGYTF	TGTGCCAGCAGCTTAGCGAGGCAGGGGCTTAACTATGGCTACACCTTC	.	.	TRBJ1-2	TRBV7-9
CASSFGFRGGSQETQYF	TGTGCCAGCAGCTTTGGTTTCCGCGGGGGGTCCCAAGAGACCCAGTACTTC	.	TRBD2	TRBJ2-5	TRBV7-8
CASSAIGTSALYSYNEQFF	TGTGCCAGCAGTGCTATCGGGACTAGCGCCTTGTACTCCTACAATGAGCAGTTCTTC	.	TRBD2	TRBJ2-1	TRBV2
CASSLVGGLNYGYTF	TGTGCCAGCAGCTTAGTAGGGGGATTAAACTATGGCTACACCTTC	.	.	TRBJ1-2	TRBV7-2
CASSLKVGLPGTQYF	TGTGCCAGCAGTTTAAAGGTGGGCCTTCCCGGGACCCAGTACTTC	.	.	TRBJ2-5	TRBV28
CASSDPAGVEETQYF	TGCGCCAGCAGTGATCCAGCGGGAGTCGAAGAGACCCAGTACTTC	.	TRBD2	TRBJ2-5	TRBV10-2
CASSLKWGQGTEAFF	TGTGCCAGCAGCTTAAAATGGGGACAGGGCACTGAAGCTTTCTTT	.	TRBD1	TRBJ1-1	TRBV7-2
CASSQVTGVREKLFF	TGTGCCAGCAGCCAGGTGACAGGCGTACGTGAAAAACTGTTTTTT	.	.	TRBJ1-4	TRBV16
CSVGQGAYNEQFF	TGCAGCGTGGGACAGGGGGCTTACAATGAGCAGTTCTTC	.	TRBD1	TRBJ2-1	TRBV29-1
CAISADRGTGNTIYF	TGTGCCATCAGCGCGGACAGGGGAACTGGAAACACCATATATTTT	few	TRBD1	TRBJ1-3	TRBV10-3
CASTNGRGPEAFF	TGTGCCAGCACCAATGGGCGAGGGCCAGAAGCTTTCTTT	.	.	TRBJ1-1	TRBV12-3/TRBV12-4
CASSSNRGRVSNQPQHF	TGTGCCAGCAGTTCTAACAGGGGGCGCGTAAGCAATCAGCCCCAGCATTTT	.	TRBD1	TRBJ1-5	TRBV6-2/TRBV6-3
CSATTGEGDGYTF	TGCAGCGCCACCACAGGGGAAGGTGATGGCTACACCTTC	.	TRBD1	TRBJ1-2	TRBV29-1
CASSWTGGTGELFF	TGTGCCAGCAGCTGGACAGGGGGCACCGGGGAGCTGTTTTTT	.	TRBD1	TRBJ2-2	TRBV6-2/TRBV6-3
CASSQPRGGANQPQHF	TGCGCCAGCAGCCAACCTCGCGGGGGGGCCAATCAGCCCCAGCATTTT	.	.	TRBJ1-5	TRBV4-1
CASSIVGEAEAFF	TGTGCCAGTAGTATAGTCGGGGAAGCTGAAGCTTTCTTT	.	.	TRBJ1-1	TRBV19
CASSRNRDRYQPQHF	TGCGCCAGCAGCCGAAACCGGGACAGATATCAGCCCCAGCATTTT	few	TRBD1	TRBJ1-5	TRBV4-3
CASGPWGLNTGELFF	TGTGCCAGCGGCCCTTGGGGGCTGAACACCGGGGAGCTGTTTTTT	few	.	TRBJ2-2	TRBV2
CASSGDRGSTDTQYF	TGTGCCAGCAGTGGGGACAGGGGTTCCACAGATACGCAGTATTTT	once	TRBD1	TRBJ2-3	TRBV2
CASSSQRLVGRNEQFF	TGTGCCAGCAGTTCCCAACGACTAGTAGGGCGCAATGAGCAGTTCTTC	.	.	TRBJ2-1	TRBV28
CASSLSSGSGNTIYF	TGTGCCAGCAGCTTAAGCAGCGGCTCTGGAAACACCATATATTTT	.	.	TRBJ1-3	TRBV7-2
CASSPGQGRHETQYF	TGCGCCAGCAGCCCGGGACAGGGTAGACACGAGACCCAGTACTTC	.	TRBD1	TRBJ2-5	TRBV5-1
CASSPSPGGGEGRGNEQFF	TGTGCCAGCTCACCATCACCTGGCGGAGGGGAGGGCCGGGGAAATGAGCAGTTCTTC	.	TRBD2	TRBJ2-1	TRBV18
CATSENSGATKNEQFF	TGTGCCACCAGTGAGAACAGCGGGGCTACGAAGAATGAGCAGTTCTTC	.	TRBD2	TRBJ2-1	TRBV24-1
CASSVNYDTQYF	TGTGCCAGCAGCGTAAATTATGATACGCAGTATTTT	.	.	TRBJ2-3	TRBV28
CASSQDGYTEAFF	TGCGCCAGCAGCCAAGATGGCTACACTGAAGCTTTCTTT	.	.	TRBJ1-1	TRBV4-1
CASSTASTDTQYF	TGTGCCAGCAGCACAGCTAGCACAGATACGCAGTATTTT	.	.	TRBJ2-3	TRBV6-5